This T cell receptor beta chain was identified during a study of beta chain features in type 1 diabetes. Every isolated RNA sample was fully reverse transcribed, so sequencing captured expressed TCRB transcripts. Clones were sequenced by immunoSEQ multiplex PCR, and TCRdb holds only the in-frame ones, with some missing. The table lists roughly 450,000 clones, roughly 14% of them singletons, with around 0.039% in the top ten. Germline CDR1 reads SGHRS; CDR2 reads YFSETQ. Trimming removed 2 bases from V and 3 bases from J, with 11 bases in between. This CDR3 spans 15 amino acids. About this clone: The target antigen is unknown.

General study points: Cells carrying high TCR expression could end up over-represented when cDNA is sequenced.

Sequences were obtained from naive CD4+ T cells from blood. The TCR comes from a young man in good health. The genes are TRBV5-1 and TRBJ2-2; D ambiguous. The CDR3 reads CASSLEAADTGELFF. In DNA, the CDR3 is TGCGCCAGCAGCTTAGAGGCCGCGGACACCGGGGAGCTGTTTTTT.